The T cell receptor beta chain under discussion was sequenced for a study of cytomegalovirus exposure and HLA in healthy donors. Study-wide points: In a later analysis, TCR beta V- and J-gene trimming showed a link to a missense DCLRE1C variant. It was 164 TCR beta chains that were listed as cytomegalovirus-associated.

Both 60 Vbeta primers and 13 Jbeta primers went into the PCR. Sequenced by immunoSEQ multiplex PCR; TCRdb stores in-frame clones only, minus some. The table has 75,000 to 95,000 clones, about 63% seen once. Comments on this clone: Its antigen is currently unknown.

The source is a woman in her 30s in good health and CMV-seronegative. Sequencing was performed on PBMCs.

The CDR3 region has the DNA TGTGCCAGCAGTCCGACTAGCGGGTTAGGGCACGGCAATGAGCAGTTCTTC. Translating gives CASSPTSGLGHGNEQFF. The chain has TRBV9 and TRBJ2-1, with 10 bases aligning to TRBD2. J gave up 6 bases and V 5 bases, and 14 bases lay outside the gene matches. The CDR3 covers 17 residues. Per germline, CDR1 SGDLS and CDR2 YYNGEE.